This TCR beta chain was recorded in a study of OX40 agonist ivuxolimab in advanced cancers. The method was immunoSEQ multiplex PCR; TCRdb's version includes in-frame clones alone and lacks a portion of them. In the table there are roughly 87,000 clones, more than 75% of which are singletons. A history of autoimmune disease or systemic immunosuppression excluded patients. As concerns this clone: Its antigen is not identified.

Findings and caveats of the study: Some nonresponders likewise displayed low normalized T-cell clonal expansion. Patients who responded partially at 0.1-3.0 mg/kg showed clonal expansion ranking among the lowest. Antigen specificity of clonally expanded peripheral T cells was not established.

This material consisted of CD4+ or CD8+ T cells sorted from blood, taken in a trial of the OX40 agonist ivuxolimab. The origin of this receptor is an adult with an advanced solid tumor such as melanoma, head and neck, liver or kidney cancer.

This CDR3 is CASSLLPDQPQHF. In DNA, the CDR3 is TGTGCCAGCAGCTTACTACCTGATCAGCCCCAGCATTTT. The chain uses TRBV7-7 and TRBJ1-5; D not resolved. The CDR3 has 13 amino acids. V was clipped by 2 bases and J by 5 bases, with 7 bases between them. The germline CDR1 and CDR2 sequences are SSHAT and FNYEAQ (reference sequence). The full variable domain, its missing parts supplied by reference TRBV7-7 and TRBJ1-5, is GAGVSQSPRYKVTKRGQDVTLRCDPISSHATLYWYQQALGQGPEFLTYFNYEAQPDKSGLPSDRFSAERPEGSISTLTIQRTEQRDSAMYRCASSLLPDQPQHFGDGTRLSIL.